This T cell receptor (beta chain) appears in the sequencing data of a study of blood T cell repertoires in COVID-19 (TCRdb year 2020). Context from the whole study: Collaborator samples came from the United States, Italy and Spain and covered acute and convalescent phases of COVID-19. The prospective study material was composed of cDNA or gDNA derived from T cells, B-cell-depleted T cells, or PBMCs. Subjects who had been exposed to COVID-19, were actively infected with it, or had recovered from it provided the deeply sampled blood TCRbeta repertoires that made up the dataset. The repertoires were made available in a free public database intended to serve as a resource for research on the immune response to SARS-CoV-2. The samples were drawn from the first 160 participants of the ongoing ImmuneRACE study and from roughly 1,300 subjects provided by 6 global collaborators. Nearly every sample came with metadata listing a de-identified subject ID, COVID-19 status, age in years and sex. Where HLA class I and class II types were available, the types were taken from metadata supplied by the sample provider, not from assay-based typing.

TCRbeta CDR3 regions were amplified from genomic DNA using the immunoSEQ Assay, a bias-controlled multiplex PCR. In the paper's pipeline: The number of nucleated cells in each sample was estimated from the amplification of reference gene primers within the assay. Sequence reads were collapsed and filtered to measure the absolute abundance of every unique TCRbeta CDR3 rearrangement. For each sample, productive Simpson clonality was calculated by taking the square root of Simpson's diversity index across productive rearrangements. Sourced from immuneACCESS, this table was stored by TCRdb with only in-frame sequences that have V and J called. A share of the clones is absent; for the studies checked, an unresolved V gene accounts for under half, and the remainder has no known explanation. Clonal size and the V and J genes are those of that table, whereas D and trimming came from the DNA. The sample table lists approximately 190,000 clones, about 80% of them with a count of one. The top ten clonotypes cover around 15% of the sample.

As for this clone: Its target antigen remains unknown. No base qualities exist here, and no much larger clone lies one base off it.

Each collaborating institution followed its own protocols to collect whole blood in K2EDTA tubes. For TCRbeta analysis, collaborators shipped samples in one of three forms: frozen whole blood, isolated PBMCs, or DNA extracted from either of those sample types. The CDR3 goes from the cysteine to the phenylalanine over 15 residues. This entry keeps only the CDR3 DNA: 45 bases, framed from base 1. Trimming at the junction amounts to 0 bases on V and 7 bases on J, and the germline ends lie 15 bases apart. The germline V gene yields SGHDN for CDR1 and FVKESK for CDR2. The paper as a whole reports these results and caveats: The amount of clinical and demographic metadata varied by source and participant and was provided uncurated.

The V and J genes are TRBV14 and TRBJ1-2, with no confidently assigned D gene. The TCR sequence derives from a man younger than 40 with active or convalescent COVID-19. Sequenced material: peripheral blood. The CDR3 here reads CASSQDRGGSAGYTF. The nucleotides are TGTGCCAGCAGCCAAGATCGCGGAGGGTCGGCTGGCTACACCTTC.